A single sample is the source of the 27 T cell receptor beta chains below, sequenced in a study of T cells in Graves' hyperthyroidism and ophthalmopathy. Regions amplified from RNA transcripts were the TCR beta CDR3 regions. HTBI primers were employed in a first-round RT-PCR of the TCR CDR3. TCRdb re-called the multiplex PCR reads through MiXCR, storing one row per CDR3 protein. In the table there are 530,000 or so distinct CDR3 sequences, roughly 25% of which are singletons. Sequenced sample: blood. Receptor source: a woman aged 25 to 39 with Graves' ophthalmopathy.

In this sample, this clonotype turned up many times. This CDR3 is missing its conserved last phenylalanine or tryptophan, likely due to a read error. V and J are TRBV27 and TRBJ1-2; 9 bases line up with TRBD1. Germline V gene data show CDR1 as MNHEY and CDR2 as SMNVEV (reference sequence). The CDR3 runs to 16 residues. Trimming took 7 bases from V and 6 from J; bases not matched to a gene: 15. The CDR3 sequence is CASKSDSGQGVNGYTV. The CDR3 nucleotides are TGTGCCAGCAAATCCGACTCGGGACAGGGCGTTAATGGCTACACCGTC.

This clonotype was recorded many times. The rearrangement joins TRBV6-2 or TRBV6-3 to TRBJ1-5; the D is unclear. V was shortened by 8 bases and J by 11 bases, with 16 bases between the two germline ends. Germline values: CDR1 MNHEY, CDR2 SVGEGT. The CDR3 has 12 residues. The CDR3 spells CASARGNRAQHF. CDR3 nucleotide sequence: TGTGCCAGCGCCCGCGGGAACCGTGCCCAGCATTTT.

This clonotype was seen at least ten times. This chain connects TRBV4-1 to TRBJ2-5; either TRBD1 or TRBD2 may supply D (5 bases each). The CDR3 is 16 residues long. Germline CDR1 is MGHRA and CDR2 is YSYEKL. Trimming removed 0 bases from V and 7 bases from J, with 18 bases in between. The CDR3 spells CASSQDPGRNRWTQYF. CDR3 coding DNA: TGCGCCAGCAGCCAAGATCCGGGGCGCAATAGGTGGACCCAGTACTTC.

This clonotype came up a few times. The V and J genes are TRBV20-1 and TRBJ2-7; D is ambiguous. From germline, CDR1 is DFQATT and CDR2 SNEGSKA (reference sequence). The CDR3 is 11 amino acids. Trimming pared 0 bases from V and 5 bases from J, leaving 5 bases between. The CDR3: CSARDYHEQYF. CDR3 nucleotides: TGCAGTGCTAGAGATTACCACGAGCAGTACTTC.

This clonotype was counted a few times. As DNA, the CDR3 is TGTGCCAGCAGCTTAGCGGGGGATACGCAGTATTTT. Protein product: CASSLAGDTQYF. The rearrangement uses TRBV13 and TRBJ2-3, with a tentative D call TRBD2 (5 bases). The CDR3 consists of 12 residues. The V gene lost 1 base and the J gene lost 6 bases, with 5 bases spanning the gap. Germline values: CDR1 PRHDT, CDR2 FYEKMQ (reference sequence).

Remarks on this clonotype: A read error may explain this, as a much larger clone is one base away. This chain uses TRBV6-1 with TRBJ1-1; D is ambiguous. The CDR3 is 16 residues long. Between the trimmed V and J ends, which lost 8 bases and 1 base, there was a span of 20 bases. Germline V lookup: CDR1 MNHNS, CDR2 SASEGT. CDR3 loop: CASCPEVLPANTEAFF. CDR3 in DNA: TGTGCCAGCTGTCCCGAGGTCCTGCCGGCGAACACTGAAGCTTTCTTT.

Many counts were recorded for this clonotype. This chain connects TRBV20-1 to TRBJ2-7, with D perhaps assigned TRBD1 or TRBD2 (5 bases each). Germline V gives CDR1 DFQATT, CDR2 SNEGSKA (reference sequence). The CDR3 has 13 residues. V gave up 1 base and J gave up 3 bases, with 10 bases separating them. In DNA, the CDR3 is TGCAGTGCTAGAGCGGGACGAGTCTACGAGCAGTACTTC. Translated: CSARAGRVYEQYF.

CDR3: CASSEWRDYEQYF. The CDR3 DNA reads TGTGCCAGCAGTGAATGGCGGGACTACGAGCAGTACTTC. V is TRBV2 and J is TRBJ2-7, with D perhaps matching TRBD2 (6 bases). The length of the CDR3 is 13 residues. The V gene's germline CDR1 is SNHLY and CDR2 FYNNEI. V gave up 2 bases and J gave up 3 bases, with 8 bases separating them.

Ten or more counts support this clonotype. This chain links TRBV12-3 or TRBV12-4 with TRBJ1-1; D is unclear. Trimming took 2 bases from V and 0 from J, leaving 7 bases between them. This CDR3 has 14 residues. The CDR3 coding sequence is TGTGCCAGCAGTTTACAGGATCTGAACACTGAAGCTTTCTTT. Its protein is CASSLQDLNTEAFF.

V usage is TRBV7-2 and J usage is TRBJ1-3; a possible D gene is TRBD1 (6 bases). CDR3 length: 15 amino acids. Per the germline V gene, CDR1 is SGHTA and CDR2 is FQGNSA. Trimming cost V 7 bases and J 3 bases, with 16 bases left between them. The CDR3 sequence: CASIQWGLYGNTIYF. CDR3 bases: TGTGCCAGCATCCAATGGGGGCTTTATGGAAACACCATATATTTT.

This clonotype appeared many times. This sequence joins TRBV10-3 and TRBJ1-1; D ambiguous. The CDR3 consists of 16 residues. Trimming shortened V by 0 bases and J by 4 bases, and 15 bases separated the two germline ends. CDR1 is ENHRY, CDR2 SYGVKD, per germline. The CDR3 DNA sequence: TGTGCCATCAGTGAGTCAGGACGGCGGCCGGGCACTGAAGCTTTCTTT. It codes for CAISESGRRPGTEAFF.

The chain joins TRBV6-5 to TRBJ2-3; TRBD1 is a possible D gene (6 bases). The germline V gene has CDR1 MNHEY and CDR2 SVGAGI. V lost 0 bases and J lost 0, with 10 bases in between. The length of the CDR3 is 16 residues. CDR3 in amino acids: CASSYSSRGSTDTQYF. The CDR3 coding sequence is TGTGCCAGCAGTTACTCTTCCAGGGGTAGCACAGATACGCAGTATTTT.

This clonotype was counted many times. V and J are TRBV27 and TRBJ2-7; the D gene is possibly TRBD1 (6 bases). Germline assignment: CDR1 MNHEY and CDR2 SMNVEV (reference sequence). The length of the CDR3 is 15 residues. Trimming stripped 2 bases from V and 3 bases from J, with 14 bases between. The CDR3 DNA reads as TGTGCCAGCAGTTTAATGGCAGGGGTTATCTACGAGCAGTACTTC. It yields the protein CASSLMAGVIYEQYF.

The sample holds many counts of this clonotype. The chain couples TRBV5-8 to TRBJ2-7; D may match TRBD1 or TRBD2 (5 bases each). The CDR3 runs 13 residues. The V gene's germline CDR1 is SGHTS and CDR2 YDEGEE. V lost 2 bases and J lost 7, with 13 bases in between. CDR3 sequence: CASSFLGTQEQYF. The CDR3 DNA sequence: TGTGCCAGCAGCTTCCTAGGGACCCAAGAGCAGTACTTC.

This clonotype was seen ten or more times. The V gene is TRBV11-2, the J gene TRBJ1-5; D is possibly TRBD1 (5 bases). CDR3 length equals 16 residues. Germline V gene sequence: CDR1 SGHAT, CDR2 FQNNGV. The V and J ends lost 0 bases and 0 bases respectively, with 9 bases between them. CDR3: CASSLEGPLSNQPQHF. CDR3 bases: TGTGCCAGCAGCTTAGAGGGGCCCCTTAGCAATCAGCCCCAGCATTTT.

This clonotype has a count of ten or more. DNA for the CDR3: TGTGCCAGCAAAAGGGGGGACTTGAACACTGAAGCTTTCTTT. This gives the protein CASKRGDLNTEAFF. V and J are TRBV25-1 and TRBJ1-1; D is possibly TRBD1 (6 bases). The germline V gene has CDR1 MGHDK and CDR2 SYGVNS. The V and J ends lost 7 bases and 0 bases respectively, with 12 bases between them. CDR3 size: 14 residues.

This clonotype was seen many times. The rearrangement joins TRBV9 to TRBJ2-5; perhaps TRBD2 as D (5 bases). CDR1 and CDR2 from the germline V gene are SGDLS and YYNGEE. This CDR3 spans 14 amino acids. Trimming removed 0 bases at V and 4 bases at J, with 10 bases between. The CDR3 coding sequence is TGTGCCAGCAGCGTAGCGGTAGAGGGAGAGACCCAGTACTTC. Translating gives CASSVAVEGETQYF.

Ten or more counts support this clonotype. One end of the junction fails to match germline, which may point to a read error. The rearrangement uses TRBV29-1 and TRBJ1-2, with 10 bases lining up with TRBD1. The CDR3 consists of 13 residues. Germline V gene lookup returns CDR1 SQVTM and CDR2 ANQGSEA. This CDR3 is CSVEGTGAHGYTF. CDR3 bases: TGCAGCGTCGAAGGGACAGGGGCTCATGGCTACACCTTC.

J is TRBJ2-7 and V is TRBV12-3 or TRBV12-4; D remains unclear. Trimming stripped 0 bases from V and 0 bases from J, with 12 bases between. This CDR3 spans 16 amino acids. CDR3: CASSLAGQRDSYEQYF. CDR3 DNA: TGTGCCAGCAGTTTAGCGGGCCAAAGGGACTCCTACGAGCAGTACTTC.

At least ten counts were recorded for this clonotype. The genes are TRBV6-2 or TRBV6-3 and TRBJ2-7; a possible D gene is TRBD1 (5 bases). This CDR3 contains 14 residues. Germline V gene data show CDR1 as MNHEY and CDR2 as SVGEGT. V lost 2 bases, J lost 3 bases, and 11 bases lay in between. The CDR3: CASSYVRQNYEQYF. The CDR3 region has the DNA TGTGCCAGCAGTTACGTCAGACAGAACTACGAGCAGTACTTC.

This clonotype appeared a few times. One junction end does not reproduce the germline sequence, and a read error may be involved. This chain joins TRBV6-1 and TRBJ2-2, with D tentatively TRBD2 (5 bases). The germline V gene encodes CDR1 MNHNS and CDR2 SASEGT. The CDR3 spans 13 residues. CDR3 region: CASRRSNTGELCF. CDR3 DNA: TGTGCCAGCAGACGATCGAACACCGGGGAGCTGTGTTTT.

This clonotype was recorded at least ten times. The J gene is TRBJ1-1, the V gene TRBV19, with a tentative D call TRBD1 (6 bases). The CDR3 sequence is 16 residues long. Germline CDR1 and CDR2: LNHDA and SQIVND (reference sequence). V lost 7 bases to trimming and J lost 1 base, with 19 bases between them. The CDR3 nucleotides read TGTGCCAGTACCGATGTCTTCGGGGGGCAGAACACTGAAGCTTTCTTT. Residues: CASTDVFGGQNTEAFF.

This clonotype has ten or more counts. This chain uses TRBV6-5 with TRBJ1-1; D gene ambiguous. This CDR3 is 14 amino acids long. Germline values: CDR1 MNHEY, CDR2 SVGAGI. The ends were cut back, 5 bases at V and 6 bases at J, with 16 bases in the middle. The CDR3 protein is CASSRDLPGAEAFF. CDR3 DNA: TGTGCCAGCAGTCGGGATTTACCGGGCGCTGAAGCTTTCTTT.

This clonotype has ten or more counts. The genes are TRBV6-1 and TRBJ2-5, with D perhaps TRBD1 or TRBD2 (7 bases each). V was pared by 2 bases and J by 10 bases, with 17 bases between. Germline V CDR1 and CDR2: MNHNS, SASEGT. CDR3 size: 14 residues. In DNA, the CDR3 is TGTGCCAGCAGTGAACAGGGGGAGGGGGTGGACCAGTACTTC. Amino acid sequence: CASSEQGEGVDQYF.

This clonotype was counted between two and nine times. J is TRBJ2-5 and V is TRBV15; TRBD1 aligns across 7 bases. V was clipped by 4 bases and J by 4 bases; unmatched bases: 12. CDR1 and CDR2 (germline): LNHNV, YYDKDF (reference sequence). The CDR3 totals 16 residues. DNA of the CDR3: TGTGCCACCAGCATGGACAGGCATCCGCGGCGAGAGACCCAGTACTTC. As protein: CATSMDRHPRRETQYF. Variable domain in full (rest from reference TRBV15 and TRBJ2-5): DAMVIQNPRYQVTQFGKPVTLSCSQTLNHNVMYWYQQKSSQAPKLLFHYYDKDFNNEADTPDNFQSRRPNTSFCFLDIRSPGLGDTAMYLCATSMDRHPRRETQYFGPGTRLLVL.

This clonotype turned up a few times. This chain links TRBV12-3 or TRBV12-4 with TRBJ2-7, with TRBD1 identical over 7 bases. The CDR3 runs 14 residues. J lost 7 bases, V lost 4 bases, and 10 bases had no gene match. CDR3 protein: CASSWTGAVREQYF. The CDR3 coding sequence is TGTGCCAGCAGTTGGACAGGTGCTGTTAGGGAGCAGTACTTC.

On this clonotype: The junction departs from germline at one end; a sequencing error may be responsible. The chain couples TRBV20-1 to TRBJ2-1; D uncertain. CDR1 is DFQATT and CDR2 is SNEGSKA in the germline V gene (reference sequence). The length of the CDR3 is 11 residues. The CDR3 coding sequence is TGCAGTGCTCCAGGTTACAGTGAGCAGTTCTTC. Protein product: CSAPGYSEQFF.